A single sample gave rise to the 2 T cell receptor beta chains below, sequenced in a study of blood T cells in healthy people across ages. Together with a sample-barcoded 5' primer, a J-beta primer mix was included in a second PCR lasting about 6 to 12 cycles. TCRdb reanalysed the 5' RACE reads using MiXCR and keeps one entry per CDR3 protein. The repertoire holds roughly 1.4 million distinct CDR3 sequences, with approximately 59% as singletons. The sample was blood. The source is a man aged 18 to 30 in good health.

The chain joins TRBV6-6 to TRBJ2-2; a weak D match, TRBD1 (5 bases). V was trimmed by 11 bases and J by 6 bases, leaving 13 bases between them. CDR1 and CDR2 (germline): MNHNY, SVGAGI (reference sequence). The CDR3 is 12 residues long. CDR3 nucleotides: TGTGCCGGCTCCAAAGGGGCCGGGGAGCTGTTTTTT. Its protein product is CAGSKGAGELFF.

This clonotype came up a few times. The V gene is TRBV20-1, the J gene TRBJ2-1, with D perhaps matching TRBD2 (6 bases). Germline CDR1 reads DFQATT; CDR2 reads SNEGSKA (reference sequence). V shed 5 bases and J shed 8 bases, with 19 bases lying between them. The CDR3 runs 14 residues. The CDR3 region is CSAGNGGERYEQFF. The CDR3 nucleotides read TGCAGTGCTGGGAACGGCGGGGAGAGGTATGAGCAGTTCTTC.